This T cell receptor (beta chain) was observed in a study of T cells in Graves' hyperthyroidism and ophthalmopathy. On the study more broadly: At initial diagnosis, before any treatment had begun, peripheral blood was obtained. Study-wide points: Most clonotypes expanded in thyroid above 0.001 were likewise present in blood. Median prediction lead before ophthalmopathy onset was 5.5 to 7 months with the model.

This clonotype has a count of ten or more. Antigen specificity is unknown. Trimming shortened V by 3 bases and J by 7 bases, and 10 bases separated the two germline ends. The CDR3 runs 13 residues. Amplification targeted TCR beta CDR3 regions from RNA transcripts. Carried out on the TCR CDR3, a first-round RT-PCR used the HTBI primer set. TCRdb fed the multiplex PCR reads into MiXCR, producing one record per CDR3 protein. Of around 400,000 distinct CDR3 sequences detected, more than 20% appear once; the ten largest clones hold 70% to 75%. V usage is TRBV12-3 or TRBV12-4 and J usage is TRBJ2-1, with a possible D match to TRBD1 (6 bases). The specimen was blood. This receptor was taken from a man aged 50-59 years with Graves' hyperthyroidism. CDR3 coding DNA: TGTGCCAGCAGTTTTGGACAGAGGAATGAGCAGTTCTTC. It is translated as CASSFGQRNEQFF.